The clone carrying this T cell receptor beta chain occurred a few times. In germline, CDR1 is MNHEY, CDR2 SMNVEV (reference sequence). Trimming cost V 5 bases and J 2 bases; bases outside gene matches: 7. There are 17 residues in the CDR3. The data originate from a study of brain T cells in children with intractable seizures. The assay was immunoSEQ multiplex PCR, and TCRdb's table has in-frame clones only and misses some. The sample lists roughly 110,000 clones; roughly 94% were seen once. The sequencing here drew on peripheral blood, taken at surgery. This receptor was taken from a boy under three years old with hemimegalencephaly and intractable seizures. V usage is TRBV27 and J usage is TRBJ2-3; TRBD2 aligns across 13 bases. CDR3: CASSSSGLAGYTDTQYF. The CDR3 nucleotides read TGTGCCAGCAGTAGTTCGGGACTAGCGGGGTACACAGATACGCAGTATTTT.